This passage covers 13 T cell receptor beta chains from one sample sequenced in a study of blood T cell repertoires in COVID-19. This table comes from immunoSEQ multiplex PCR, and its TCRdb copy is limited to in-frame clones, with some not included. The sample has roughly 220,000 clones; 90% are singletons. Material for sequencing was PBMCs or T cells enriched from blood (not recorded which). Receptors originate from a man aged 30-40 years who had been exposed to COVID-19.

In this sample, this clone turned up once. This rearrangement joins TRBV5-1 to TRBJ2-3; weak D call: TRBD2 (6 bases). The CDR3 is made up of 15 amino acids. V lost 1 base to trimming and J lost 0 bases, with 9 bases between them. Germline V gene lookup returns CDR1 SGHRS and CDR2 YFSETQ. The chain's CDR3 is CASSLSGTSTDTQYF. The CDR3 nucleotides read TGCGCCAGCAGCTTGTCCGGGACTAGCACAGATACGCAGTATTTT.

The chain carries TRBV19 and TRBJ2-1; 11 bases map to TRBD2. V shed 7 bases and J 5 bases; nucleotides not matched to a gene: 7. The CDR3 covers 15 residues. CDR1 LNHDA and CDR2 SQIVND come from the germline V gene (reference sequence). Here the CDR3 DNA reads TGTGCCAGTAATCCCCTAGCGGGAGGTGACAATGAGCAGTTCTTC. Translated, it gives CASNPLAGGDNEQFF.

The chain joins TRBV15 to TRBJ1-1; TRBD1 matches at 7 bases. Germline CDR1 and CDR2: LNHNV and YYDKDF (reference sequence). Trimming removed 0 bases from V and 5 bases from J; junction bases left unmatched: 6. CDR3 length: 15 amino acids. In DNA, the CDR3 is TGTGCCACCAGCAGAGATTTGGGGGACAGAACTGAAGCTTTCTTT. It is translated as CATSRDLGDRTEAFF.

The chain couples TRBV5-4 to TRBJ2-2; TRBD2 is a possible D gene (6 bases). Germline V CDR1 and CDR2: SGHNT, YYREEE (reference sequence). This CDR3 has 14 residues. The V end lost 0 bases, the J end lost 5 bases, and 8 bases lay between the germline ends. Here the CDR3 reads CASSLGLVTGELFF. The CDR3, as DNA: TGTGCCAGCAGCTTGGGACTAGTAACCGGGGAGCTGTTTTTT.

CDR3 residues: CASSRDRDQDYGYTF. The CDR3, as DNA: TGTGCCAGCAGCCGTGACAGGGATCAGGACTATGGCTACACCTTC. V gene TRBV4-2 combines with J gene TRBJ1-2, with TRBD1 matching over 7 bases. Trimming at V came to 4 bases and at J to 3 bases, leaving 8 bases not matched to a gene. This CDR3 region has 15 residues. CDR1 is LGHNA, CDR2 YNFKEQ, per germline.

The V and J genes are TRBV9 and TRBJ2-5, with D perhaps TRBD2 (7 bases). This CDR3 has 16 amino acids. V lost 2 bases, J lost 4 bases, and 18 bases lay in between. Germline lookup yields CDR1 SGDLS and CDR2 YYNGEE. The CDR3 DNA is TGTGCCAGCAGCGTCGGGGCCGGAGGGGGGGTAGAGACCCAGTACTTC. Protein: CASSVGAGGGVETQYF.

The V gene is TRBV5-5, the J gene TRBJ2-7, with 11 bases that match TRBD1. The CDR3 extends over 17 amino acids. The V and J ends lost 0 bases and 3 bases, in that order; junction bases with no gene match: 8. Germline V gene sequence: CDR1 SGHKS, CDR2 YYEKEE (reference sequence). The CDR3 nucleotides are TGTGCCAGCAGCTTGGTTGGTTCTGGGACAGGGGGCTACGAGCAGTACTTC. This codes for CASSLVGSGTGGYEQYF. Complete variable domain (other parts from reference TRBV5-5 and TRBJ2-7): DAGVTQSPTHLIKTRGQQVTLRCSPISGHKSVSWYQQVLGQGPQFIFQYYEKEERGRGNFPDRFSARQFPNYSSELNVNALLLGDSALYLCASSLVGSGTGGYEQYFGPGTRLTVT.

The V gene is TRBV9, the J gene TRBJ2-6; TRBD1 aligns across 8 bases. CDR3 length: 16 amino acids. V was pared by 4 bases and J by 1 base, with 4 bases of the junction left unmatched. Germline V gives CDR1 SGDLS, CDR2 YYNGEE. Here the CDR3 DNA reads TGTGCCAGCAGCCGGGACAGGAGATCTGGGGCCAACGTCCTGACTTTC. Translation gives CASSRDRRSGANVLTF. The complete variable domain, with remaining parts taken from reference TRBV9 and TRBJ2-6, reads DSGVTQTPKHLITATGQRVTLRCSPRSGDLSVYWYQQSLDQGLQFLIQYYNGEERAKGNILERFSAQQFPDLHSELNLSSLELGDSALYFCASSRDRRSGANVLTFGAGSRLTVL.

J is TRBJ2-7 and V is TRBV12-3 or TRBV12-4, with 10 bases fitting TRBD1. There are 12 residues in the CDR3. Trimming took 8 bases from V and 2 from J; bases not matched to a gene: 0. The CDR3 region has the DNA TGTGCCAGCGGACAGGGGGCCTACGAGCAGTACTTC. It yields the protein CASGQGAYEQYF.

This chain connects TRBV2 to TRBJ2-1, with 7 bases aligning to TRBD1. Trimming cost V 6 bases and J 7 bases; bases outside gene matches: 6. The germline V gene has CDR1 SNHLY and CDR2 FYNNEI. This CDR3 is built from 13 residues. CDR3 protein: CASRETGWNEQFF. The CDR3 region has the DNA TGTGCCAGCAGAGAGACAGGGTGGAATGAGCAGTTCTTC.

J is TRBJ2-5 and V is TRBV18; D not resolved. The V gene's germline CDR1 is KGHSH and CDR2 LQKENI. V lost 6 bases and J 0 bases, leaving 8 bases between the germline ends. The CDR3 covers 13 residues. The chain's CDR3 is CASSHEDQETQYF. Written as DNA, the CDR3 is TGTGCCAGCTCCCACGAGGACCAAGAGACCCAGTACTTC. Together with reference TRBV18 and TRBJ2-5, the CDR3 gives the full variable domain: NAGVMQNPRHLVRRRGQEARLRCSPMKGHSHVYWYRQLPEEGLKFMVYLQKENIIDESGMPKERFSAEFPKEGPSILRIQQVVRGDSAAYFCASSHEDQETQYFGPGTRLLVL.

The V call is TRBV11-2, the J call TRBJ2-7, with a weak D call TRBD2 (6 bases). The germline CDR1 and CDR2 sequences are SGHAT and FQNNGV. The CDR3 spans 15 residues. V dropped 2 bases and J dropped 2 bases, with 13 bases sitting between them. CDR3 DNA: TGTGCCAGCAGCTTATCTGCGGGGCTCCCCTACGAGCAGTACTTC. It yields the protein CASSLSAGLPYEQYF.

This sequence joins TRBV18 and TRBJ2-5; possible D gene TRBD1, 6 bases. The length of the CDR3 is 12 residues. V lost 3 bases to trimming and J lost 5 bases, with 7 bases between them. The germline V gene encodes CDR1 KGHSH and CDR2 LQKENI. The CDR3 sequence is CASSPTGETQYF. The CDR3 nucleotides read TGTGCCAGCTCACCCACAGGGGAGACCCAGTACTTC.